This T cell receptor beta chain was sequenced for a study of CD4+ T cells in melanoma. The study, taken as a whole, reports: A reported correlation linked neoantigen-specific CD4+ T cells to CD8+, macrophage and B cell function. Diverse differentiation states were reported for melanoma neoantigen-specific CD4+ T cells.

Turning to this clone: As yet, its antigen is unknown.

Looked up from germline, CDR1 is PRHDT and CDR2 is FYEKMQ (reference sequence). The CDR3 runs 13 residues. Trimming took 2 bases from V and 7 from J; bases not matched to a gene: 2. TCRdb's table, derived via immunoSEQ multiplex PCR, lists solely in-frame clones and lacks some. The sample includes about 14,000 clones, about 70% of them seen just once. The sample was cells from a culture (not recorded whether cultured in vitro). The clonotype was recovered from a human donor with melanoma. The rearrangement uses TRBV13 and TRBJ1-5, with 7 bases identical to TRBD1. CDR3 in amino acids: CASSLSGGQPQHF. The CDR3 DNA sequence: TGTGCCAGCAGCTTATCAGGGGGACAGCCCCAGCATTTT. Complete variable domain (other parts from reference TRBV13 and TRBJ1-5): AAGVIQSPRHLIKEKRETATLKCYPIPRHDTVYWYQQGPGQDPQFLISFYEKMQSDKGSIPDRFSAQQFSDYHSELNMSSLELGDSALYFCASSLSGGQPQHFGDGTRLSIL.